A single T cell receptor (beta chain) is shown here with its context. These data originate in a study of identical twins. Trimming cost V 6 bases and J 3 bases; bases outside gene matches: 13. The CDR3 sequence is 17 residues long. A single record per CDR3 protein comes from TCRdb applying MiXCR to the 5' RACE reads. The sample records 500,000 to 700,000 distinct CDR3 sequences, 7.1% being singletons. This sample was also put to use in a study of yellow fever vaccine responses in identical twins. That work contributes: Twins reportedly appeared to share part of their vaccine T cell response while keeping part individual.

The chain employs TRBV12-3 or TRBV12-4 and TRBJ2-2; TRBD2 matches 7 bases. This clonotype originated in a woman under 30 in good health. Sequencing used PBMCs. The CDR3 nucleotides read TGTGCCAGCAGCCCTATGCGGGGGAGAAAGGACACCGGGGAGCTGTTTTTT. It codes for CASSPMRGRKDTGELFF.